The rows below give T cell receptor beta chains drawn from one sample of a study of persistence of HIV-infected CD4 T cells. Here immunoSEQ multiplex PCR was the method, and the copy in TCRdb shows in-frame clones only, minus some. The profile shows tens of thousands of clones, 80% to 95% of them singletons. For these receptors, no antigen is known. The starting material was CD4+ T cells sorted from PBMCs after roughly 19-hour stimulation, obtained from a patient who received antiretroviral therapy. Every receptor here comes from an adult man with HIV who was CMV-seropositive. CDR3s include the opening cysteine and the closing phenylalanine or tryptophan. The D gene is left open where the match is weak. A row's size may be missing; if present it is once, few, many or a size class.

TRBV6-4,-,-,TRBJ2-5,CASSDPGVHGETQYF,TGTGCCAGCAGTGACCCAGGGGTGCACGGAGAGACCCAGTACTTC
TRBV2,-,-,TRBJ1-5,CASTGAVNQPQHF,TGTGCCAGCACAGGGGCAGTAAATCAGCCCCAGCATTTT
TRBV29-1,-,-,TRBJ2-5,CSVVRQVKETQYF,TGCAGCGTTGTCCGGCAGGTTAAAGAGACCCAGTACTTC
TRBV2,TRBD1,-,TRBJ1-6,CASSGTGYPPLHF,TGTGCCAGCAGTGGGACAGGGTACCCACCCCTCCACTTT
TRBV19,TRBD1,-,TRBJ1-4,CASSRGQVATNEKLFF,TGTGCCAGTAGTAGGGGACAGGTGGCAACTAATGAAAAACTGTTTTTT
TRBV28,-,-,TRBJ1-6,CASSLVTGTGNSPLHF,TGTGCCAGCAGCCTGGTAACCGGGACGGGAAATTCACCCCTCCACTTT
TRBV6-1,-,-,TRBJ1-1,CASSEARRGGEAFF,TGTGCCAGCAGTGAAGCCAGGAGGGGAGGTGAAGCTTTCTTT
TRBV27,-,-,TRBJ1-3,CASSPMSSGNTIYF,TGTGCCAGCAGCCCAATGAGCTCTGGAAACACCATATATTTT
TRBV14,-,-,TRBJ2-7,CASSQVGGVYEQYF,TGTGCCAGCAGCCAAGTAGGTGGGGTCTACGAGCAGTACTTC
TRBV6-5,-,-,TRBJ1-5,CASNGDQPQHF,TGTGCCAGCAACGGGGATCAGCCCCAGCATTTT
TRBV7-3,TRBD1,few,TRBJ1-2,CASSLTEDRMDGYTF,TGTGCCAGCAGCTTAACCGAGGACAGGATGGATGGCTACACCTTC
TRBV3-1/TRBV3-2,-,-,TRBJ2-1,CASSQANEQFF,TGTGCCAGCAGCCAAGCCAATGAGCAGTTCTTC
TRBV24-1,-,-,TRBJ2-5,CATSDLNNQETQYF,TGTGCCACCAGTGATTTGAACAACCAAGAGACCCAGTACTTC
TRBV5-1,TRBD2,-,TRBJ2-3,CASSLGGGAPDTQYF,TGCGCCAGCAGCTTGGGCGGGGGGGCCCCAGATACGCAGTATTTT
TRBV15,-,-,TRBJ1-2,CATSRDVPSDQGAVVYTF,TGTGCCACCAGCAGAGATGTTCCCTCTGATCAGGGTGCCGTAGTCTACACCTTC
TRBV5-1,TRBD2,-,TRBJ2-7,CASSYGLAGGENEQYF,TGCGCCAGCAGCTATGGACTAGCGGGGGGGGAGAACGAGCAGTACTTC
TRBV27,-,-,TRBJ2-1,CASSSSSLAVSYNEQFF,TGTGCCAGCAGTTCCTCATCCTTAGCGGTCTCCTACAATGAGCAGTTCTTC
TRBV2,TRBD2,-,TRBJ2-1,CASSVGGGVDEQFF,TGTGCCAGCAGTGTCGGTGGGGGGGTTGATGAGCAGTTCTTC
TRBV10-3,-,-,TRBJ1-5,CAISDDRPEIQPQHF,TGTGCCATCAGTGATGACAGGCCGGAGATTCAGCCCCAGCATTTT
TRBV7-3,-,-,TRBJ2-3,CASSRGLITDTQYF,TGTGCCAGCAGCCGGGGACTTATCACAGATACGCAGTATTTT
TRBV6-6,-,-,TRBJ2-3,CASSPGRGPYTDTQYF,TGTGCCAGCAGCCCGGGGCGGGGGCCGTACACAGATACGCAGTATTTT
TRBV3-1/TRBV3-2,TRBD1,once,TRBJ2-7,CASSQGDRDYEQYF,TGTGCCAGCAGCCAAGGGGACAGGGACTACGAGCAGTACTTC
TRBV6-1,TRBD2,-,TRBJ2-7,CASSASRLAGDYEQYF,TGTGCCAGCAGTGCGTCACGGCTAGCGGGGGACTACGAGCAGTACTTC
TRBV7-2,TRBD2,-,TRBJ2-7,CASSFTGGQVEQYF,TGTGCCAGCAGCTTCACGGGGGGGCAGGTCGAGCAGTACTTC
TRBV19,-,-,TRBJ1-1,CASSLTVNTEAFF,TGTGCCAGTAGTCTGACGGTGAACACTGAAGCTTTCTTT
TRBV20-1,-,-,TRBJ2-7,CSAHRSYEQYF,TGCAGTGCTCACCGCTCCTACGAGCAGTACTTC
TRBV12-5,-,-,TRBJ2-1,CASGAEGESSYNEQFF,TGTGCTAGTGGAGCGGAAGGGGAGAGCTCCTACAATGAGCAGTTCTTC
TRBV9,TRBD1,-,TRBJ1-2,CASSALWDRVNYGYTF,TGTGCCAGCAGCGCCCTGTGGGACAGGGTGAACTATGGCTACACCTTC
TRBV5-1,-,-,TRBJ1-3,CASAFTGTPGNTIYF,TGCGCCAGCGCCTTCACCGGGACACCTGGAAACACCATATATTTT
TRBV28,-,-,TRBJ1-4,CASSPWDGTNEKLFF,TGTGCCAGCAGTCCCTGGGACGGAACTAATGAAAAACTGTTTTTT
TRBV28,TRBD1,-,TRBJ2-7,CASSSPGTVFYEQYF,TGTGCCAGCAGTTCCCCCGGGACAGTATTTTACGAGCAGTACTTC
TRBV24-1,-,-,TRBJ2-2,CATARTSNTGELFF,TGTGCCACCGCCCGGACATCGAACACCGGGGAGCTGTTTTTT
TRBV19,-,-,TRBJ2-1,CASSIYHVRGAYEQFF,TGTGCCAGTAGTATATACCACGTTCGGGGGGCGTATGAGCAGTTCTTC
TRBV7-3,-,-,TRBJ1-6,CASSLSGGSYNSPLHF,TGTGCCAGCAGCTTATCGGGGGGCTCGTATAATTCACCCCTCCACTTT
TRBV9,TRBD2,-,TRBJ2-2,CASSVTSGAPGELFF,TGTGCCAGCAGCGTAACTAGCGGGGCCCCCGGGGAGCTGTTTTTT
TRBV18,-,-,TRBJ1-1,CASSPDAGLNTEAFF,TGTGCCAGCTCACCGGACGCAGGGCTGAACACTGAAGCTTTCTTT
TRBV18,TRBD1,-,TRBJ1-4,CASSPGTETNEKLFF,TGTGCCAGCTCCCCCGGGACAGAAACTAATGAAAAACTGTTTTTT
TRBV7-9,TRBD1,-,TRBJ2-7,CASSPTRGTGGSYEQYF,TGTGCCAGCAGCCCCACCCGGGGGACAGGGGGATCCTACGAGCAGTACTTC
TRBV19,TRBD2,-,TRBJ2-3,CASSNHYTSGGDRDTQYF,TGTGCCAGTAGTAACCATTATACTAGCGGGGGGGACAGAGATACGCAGTATTTT
TRBV3-1/TRBV3-2,TRBD2,-,TRBJ2-2,CASSQELAGGTGELFF,TGTGCCAGCAGCCAGGAACTAGCGGGGGGGACCGGGGAGCTGTTTTTT
TRBV6-6,-,-,TRBJ1-1,CASTLVWAFF,TGTGCCAGCACCTTAGTGTGGGCTTTCTTT
TRBV10-3,TRBD2,-,TRBJ2-3,CAISATSGARTDTQYF,TGTGCCATCAGTGCGACTAGCGGGGCGCGCACAGATACGCAGTATTTT
TRBV18,-,-,TRBJ2-7,CASSPPMGGYEQYF,TGTGCCAGCTCACCACCTATGGGGGGTTACGAGCAGTACTTC
TRBV10-1,-,-,TRBJ1-1,CASSSSSGTPSGAFF,TGCGCCAGCAGTTCATCCTCCGGGACTCCAAGCGGAGCTTTCTTT
TRBV7-9,TRBD1,-,TRBJ1-4,CASSLRTGGFEKLFF,TGTGCCAGCAGCCTCCGGACAGGGGGATTTGAAAAACTGTTTTTT
TRBV7-3,TRBD1,few,TRBJ1-5,CASSFTPDRDQPQHF,TGTGCCAGCAGCTTCACCCCGGACAGGGACCAGCCCCAGCATTTT